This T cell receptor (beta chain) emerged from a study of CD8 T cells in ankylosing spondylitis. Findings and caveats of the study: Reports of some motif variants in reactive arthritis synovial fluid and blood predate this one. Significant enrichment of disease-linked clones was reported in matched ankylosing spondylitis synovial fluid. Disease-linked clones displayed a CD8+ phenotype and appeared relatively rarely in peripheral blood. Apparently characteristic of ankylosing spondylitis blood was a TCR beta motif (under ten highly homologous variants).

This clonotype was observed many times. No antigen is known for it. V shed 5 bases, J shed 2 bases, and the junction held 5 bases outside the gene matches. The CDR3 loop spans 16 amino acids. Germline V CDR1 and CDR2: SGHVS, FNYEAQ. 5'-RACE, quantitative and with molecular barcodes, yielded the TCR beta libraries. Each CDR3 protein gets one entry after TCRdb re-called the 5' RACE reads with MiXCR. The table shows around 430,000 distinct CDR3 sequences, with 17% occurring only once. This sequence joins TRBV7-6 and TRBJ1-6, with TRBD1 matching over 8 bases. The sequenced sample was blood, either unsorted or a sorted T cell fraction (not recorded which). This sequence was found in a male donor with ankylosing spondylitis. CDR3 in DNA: TGTGCCAGCAGCGCACAGGGGGTTGCCTATAATTCACCCCTCCACTTT. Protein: CASSAQGVAYNSPLHF.